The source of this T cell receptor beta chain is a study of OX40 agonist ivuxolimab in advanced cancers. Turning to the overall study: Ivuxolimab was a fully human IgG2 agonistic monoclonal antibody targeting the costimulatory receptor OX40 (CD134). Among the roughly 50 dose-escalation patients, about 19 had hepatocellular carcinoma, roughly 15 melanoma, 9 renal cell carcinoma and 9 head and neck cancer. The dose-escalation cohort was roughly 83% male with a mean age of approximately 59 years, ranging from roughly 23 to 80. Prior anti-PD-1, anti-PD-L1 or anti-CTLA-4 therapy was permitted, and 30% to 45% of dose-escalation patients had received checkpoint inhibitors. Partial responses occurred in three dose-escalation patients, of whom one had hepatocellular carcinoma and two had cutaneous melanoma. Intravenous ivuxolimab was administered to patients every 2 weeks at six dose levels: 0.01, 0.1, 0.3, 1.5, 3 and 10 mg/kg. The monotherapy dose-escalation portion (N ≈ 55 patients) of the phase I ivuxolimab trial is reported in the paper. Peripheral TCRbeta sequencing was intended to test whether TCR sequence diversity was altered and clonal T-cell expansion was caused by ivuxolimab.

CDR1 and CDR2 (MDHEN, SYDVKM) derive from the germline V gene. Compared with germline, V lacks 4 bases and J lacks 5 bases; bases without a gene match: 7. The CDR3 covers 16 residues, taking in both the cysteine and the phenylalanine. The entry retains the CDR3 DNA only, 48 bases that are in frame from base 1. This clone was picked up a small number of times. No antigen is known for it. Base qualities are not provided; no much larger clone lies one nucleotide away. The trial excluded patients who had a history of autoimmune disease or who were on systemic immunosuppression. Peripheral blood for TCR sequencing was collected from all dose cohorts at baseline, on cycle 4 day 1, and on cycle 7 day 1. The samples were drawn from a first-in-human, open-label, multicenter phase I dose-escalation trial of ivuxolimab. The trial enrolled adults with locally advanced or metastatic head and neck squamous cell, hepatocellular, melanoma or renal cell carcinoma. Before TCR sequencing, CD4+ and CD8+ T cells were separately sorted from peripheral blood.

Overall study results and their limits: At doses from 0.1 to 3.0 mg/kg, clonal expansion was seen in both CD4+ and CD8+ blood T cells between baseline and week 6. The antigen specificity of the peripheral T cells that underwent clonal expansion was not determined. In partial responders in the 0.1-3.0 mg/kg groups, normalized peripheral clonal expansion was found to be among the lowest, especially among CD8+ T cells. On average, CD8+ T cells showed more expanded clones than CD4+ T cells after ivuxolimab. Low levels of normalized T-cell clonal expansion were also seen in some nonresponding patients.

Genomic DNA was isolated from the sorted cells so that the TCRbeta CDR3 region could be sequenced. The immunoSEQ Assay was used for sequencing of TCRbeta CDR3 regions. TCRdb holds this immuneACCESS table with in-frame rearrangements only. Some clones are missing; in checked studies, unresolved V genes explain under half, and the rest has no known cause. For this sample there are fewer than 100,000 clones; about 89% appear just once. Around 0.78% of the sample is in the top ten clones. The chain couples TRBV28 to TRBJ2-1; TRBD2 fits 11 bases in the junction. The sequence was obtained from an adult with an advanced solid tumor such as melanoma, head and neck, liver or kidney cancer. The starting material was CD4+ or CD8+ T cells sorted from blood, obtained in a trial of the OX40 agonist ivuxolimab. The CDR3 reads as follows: CASSSAGTSGHNEQFF. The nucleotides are TGTGCCAGCAGTTCGGCCGGGACTAGCGGACACAATGAGCAGTTCTTC.